Listed below are T cell receptor beta chains from one sample, sequenced in a study of blood T cell repertoires in COVID-19. Profiling relied on immunoSEQ multiplex PCR, and the TCRdb table lists in-frame clones only, not all of them. Here the sample spans about 170,000 clones, 75% to 90% being singletons. Sequencing used peripheral blood. The receptors shown here come from a human donor with acute or convalescent COVID-19. The donor label of this sample is uncertain. Both conserved end residues are part of each CDR3.

v_call: TRBV6-6
j_call: TRBJ2-1
cdr3_aa: CASGLAGTYNEQFF

v_call: TRBV6-5
j_call: TRBJ1-1
cdr3_aa: CASNFNRDSNTEAFF

v_call: TRBV19
j_call: TRBJ1-5
cdr3_aa: CASSIPPRAGNQPQHF

v_call: TRBV28
j_call: TRBJ2-7
cdr3_aa: CASSIKYEQYF

v_call: TRBV29-1
j_call: TRBJ1-2
cdr3_aa: CSVSEISSNYGYTF

v_call: TRBV6-2/TRBV6-3
j_call: TRBJ2-3
cdr3_aa: CASSWQRRSSTDTQYF

v_call: TRBV6-5
j_call: TRBJ2-7
cdr3_aa: CASSYQGTGYEQYF

v_call: TRBV4-2
j_call: TRBJ1-2
cdr3_aa: CASSQDLAGISNYGYTF

v_call: TRBV3-1/TRBV3-2
j_call: TRBJ1-3
cdr3_aa: CASSQLLPGGGSGNTIYF

v_call: TRBV7-2
j_call: TRBJ1-1
cdr3_aa: CASLTSAGHTEAFF

v_call: TRBV6-2/TRBV6-3
j_call: TRBJ2-7
cdr3_aa: CASSYEGYRGGSSYEQYF

v_call: TRBV19
j_call: TRBJ2-1
cdr3_aa: CASSMAGGSYYNEQFF

v_call: TRBV6-5
j_call: TRBJ2-1
cdr3_aa: CASSRGRVGDEQFF